A single sample gave rise to the 30 T cell receptor beta chains below, sequenced in a study of CXCR3-negative and CXCR3-positive naive CD8 T cells. 5' RACE with UMI labels generated the TRB cDNA libraries. With the 5' RACE reads reprocessed, TCRdb shows one record per CDR3 protein and no DNA. The sample table includes approximately 70,000 distinct CDR3 sequences. Sequencing input: naive CXCR3- CD8+ T cells from blood. Subset indicated: CD45RO-CCR7+CD27+CD95- naive CD8+ T cells lacking CXCR3 (TNR3-). The receptors stem from a human donor in good health. Some clones in this sample may be carry-over from other donors' samples.

The chain carries TRBV6-2 or TRBV6-3 and TRBJ1-1. Germline loops: CDR1 MNHEY, CDR2 SVGEGT. This CDR3 contains 13 residues. CDR3 protein: CASSYAVAIEAFF.

The chain combines TRBV28 with TRBJ2-2; TCRdb reports TRBD1, a call that lacks DNA to check it against. The CDR3 is 15 amino acids. From germline, CDR1 is MDHEN and CDR2 SYDVKM. The CDR3 loop reads CASSLRDRGPGELFF. Full variable domain (outside the CDR3, taken from reference TRBV28 and TRBJ2-2): DVKVTQSSRYLVKRTGEKVFLECVQDMDHENMFWYRQDPGLGLRLIYFSYDVKMKEKGDIPEGYSVSREKKERFSLILESASTNQTSMYLCASSLRDRGPGELFFGEGSRLTVL.

The rearrangement links TRBV20-1 to TRBJ1-5. Per the germline V gene, CDR1 is DFQATT and CDR2 is SNEGSKA (reference sequence). This CDR3 is built from 14 residues. CDR3 sequence reads: CSARDLSPNQPQHF.

The CDR3 here is CASSFGGRSNEQFF. This rearrangement joins TRBV12-3 or TRBV12-4 to TRBJ2-1; TCRdb proposes TRBD2, but this gene call is untestable without DNA. This CDR3 has 14 residues.

V is TRBV7-9 and J is TRBJ1-1; TCRdb's assignment of TRBD1 cannot be checked, as there is no DNA. From germline, CDR1 is SEHNR and CDR2 FQNEAQ (reference sequence). The CDR3 contains 15 residues. This chain's CDR3 is CASSSIGTGVTEAFF.

The chain couples TRBV5-8 to TRBJ1-1; TCRdb picks TRBD1, but there is no DNA to check that call. CDR3 size: 16 residues. The germline CDR1 and CDR2 sequences are SGHTS and YDEGEE. The CDR3 loop is CASSAGTGRGDTEAFF.

V gene TRBV7-9 combines with J gene TRBJ2-7; TCRdb returns TRBD1, unconfirmable since there is no DNA. This CDR3 region has 14 residues. Germline assignment: CDR1 SEHNR and CDR2 FQNEAQ (reference sequence). The CDR3 here is CASSSGHQPGEQYF.

The chain joins TRBV2 to TRBJ2-1; checking the TCRdb D call of TRBD2 is not possible without DNA. Per germline, CDR1 SNHLY and CDR2 FYNNEI. This CDR3 comprises 15 residues. This chain's CDR3 is CASSPSGVLYNEQFF.

V and J are TRBV7-2 and TRBJ1-1. This CDR3 is 15 amino acids long. Germline V gene lookup returns CDR1 SGHTA and CDR2 FQGNSA. The CDR3 reads CASSLDGSLNTEAFF.

The chain uses TRBV21-1 and TRBJ2-7; TCRdb lists TRBD1, though no DNA is available to test this call. TRBV21-1 is a pseudogene locus. This CDR3 comprises 16 residues. The CDR3 loop reads CASSKPPGQESYEQYF.

The V and J genes are TRBV29-1 and TRBJ2-5; the D call of TRBD2 rests on TCRdb alone, since no DNA is present to check it. This CDR3 region has 12 residues. Germline CDR1 SQVTM, CDR2 ANQGSEA. CDR3 loop: CSVEIVPETQYF.

The J gene is TRBJ2-7, the V gene TRBV28; TCRdb names TRBD1, which stays unverified in the absence of DNA. CDR3 length: 14 residues. The V gene's germline CDR1 is MDHEN and CDR2 SYDVKM. CDR3 region: CASSLIAPSYEQYF.

V is TRBV5-6 and J is TRBJ1-1. The V gene's germline CDR1 is SGHDT and CDR2 YYEEEE. The CDR3 spans 14 residues. The CDR3 region is CASSGDGGNTEAFF.

The chain couples TRBV27 to TRBJ1-2; TCRdb's D gene call, TRBD1, goes unchecked for lack of DNA. Per germline, CDR1 MNHEY and CDR2 SMNVEV (reference sequence). The CDR3 spans 13 residues. The CDR3 spells CASKAGTGYGCTF.

The V call is TRBV28, the J call TRBJ1-6; TCRdb picks TRBD1, but there is no DNA to check that call. The germline CDR1 and CDR2 sequences are MDHEN and SYDVKM. The CDR3 totals 14 residues. CDR3 protein: CASSLGQNNSPLHF.

This chain joins TRBV19 and TRBJ1-1; TCRdb outputs TRBD1, but without DNA this stays unchecked. Germline values: CDR1 LNHDA, CDR2 SQIVND (reference sequence). The CDR3 extends over 14 amino acids. The CDR3 spells CAGSLTGSGTEAFF.

The chain combines TRBV29-1 with TRBJ2-5; TCRdb selects TRBD2, and the lack of DNA leaves this call unchecked. The germline V gene encodes CDR1 SQVTM and CDR2 ANQGSEA. The CDR3 spans 15 residues. The CDR3 reads CSVEVSPSLLETQYF.

This chain links TRBV20-1 with TRBJ2-7; the D call from TCRdb, TRBD1, cannot be confirmed without DNA. The CDR3 covers 13 residues. The V gene's germline CDR1 is DFQATT and CDR2 SNEGSKA (reference sequence). The CDR3 spells CSAWDRLSYEQYF.

The rearrangement joins TRBV7-9 to TRBJ1-1; TCRdb picks TRBD1, but there is no DNA to check that call. The CDR3 covers 14 residues. From germline, CDR1 is SEHNR and CDR2 FQNEAQ (reference sequence). CDR3: CASTPDSLNTEAFF.

J is TRBJ1-6 and V is TRBV20-1. This CDR3 has 14 amino acids. CDR1 is DFQATT, CDR2 SNEGSKA, per germline (reference sequence). The CDR3 is CSARKRGDNSPLHF.

V is TRBV29-1 and J is TRBJ2-5; the D call from TCRdb, TRBD1, cannot be confirmed without DNA. The CDR3 contains 13 residues. The germline gives CDR1 SQVTM, CDR2 ANQGSEA. This chain's CDR3 is CSVDLQGSETQYF.

This rearrangement joins TRBV5-1 to TRBJ2-5; the TCRdb D gene call, TRBD2, has no DNA to confirm it. CDR3 length: 14 amino acids. CDR1 and CDR2 (germline): SGHRS, YFSETQ. Here the CDR3 reads CASSLDEGLETQYF.

The chain employs TRBV14 and TRBJ2-5. The length of the CDR3 is 15 residues. CDR1 and CDR2 (germline): SGHDN, FVKESK. The CDR3 sequence is CASSQVGGHQETQYF.

V gene TRBV28 combines with J gene TRBJ2-7. The germline V gene has CDR1 MDHEN and CDR2 SYDVKM. The length of the CDR3 is 15 residues. The CDR3 spells CASSSRWEGSYEQYF.

The CDR3 protein is CSVELAASGNTIYF. The chain recombines TRBV29-1 with TRBJ1-3. Germline V gives CDR1 SQVTM, CDR2 ANQGSEA. The CDR3 consists of 14 residues.

This chain links TRBV2 with TRBJ1-4. Germline-derived CDR1 and CDR2 are SNHLY and FYNNEI. The CDR3 has 13 residues. Here the CDR3 reads CASIGGDGEKLFF.

The chain carries TRBV23-1 and TRBJ2-7; with no DNA, the TCRdb D assignment of TRBD1 cannot be verified. TRBV23-1 is marked as an open reading frame, function uncertain. There are 16 residues in the CDR3. The CDR3 here is CASITRPGQRTYEQYF.

V is TRBV29-1 and J is TRBJ1-2; TCRdb's D call of TRBD1 is untestable without DNA. The CDR3 has 15 residues. The germline gives CDR1 SQVTM, CDR2 ANQGSEA. CDR3 region: CSVEGWTGVADGYTF.

The rearrangement joins TRBV7-9 to TRBJ1-3. Germline lookup yields CDR1 SEHNR and CDR2 FQNEAQ (reference sequence). The CDR3 spans 15 residues. The CDR3: CASSFRTSSGNTIYF.

The chain links TRBV7-3 to TRBJ2-1. CDR1 and CDR2 from the germline V gene are SGHTA and FQGTGA. This CDR3 contains 15 residues. The CDR3 region is CASSLLATSYNEQFF.